The next 10 T cell receptor beta chains were all read from a single sample in a study of T cell repertoires in cytomegalovirus infection. One entry per CDR3 protein results from TCRdb running MiXCR on the reads. The sample lists 150,000 to 200,000 distinct CDR3 sequences, around 20% occurring once. The specimen was PBMCs. The receptors here all came from a human donor in good health (CMV status not recorded). Some clones in this sample may be carry-over from other donors' samples.

This clonotype has ten or more counts. V usage is TRBV7-3 and J usage is TRBJ2-3; D not certain. From germline, CDR1 is SGHTA and CDR2 FQGTGA. V lost 2 bases to trimming and J lost 5 bases, with 11 bases between them. This CDR3 is built from 14 residues. This CDR3 reads CASSLLGPRDTQYF. In DNA, the CDR3 is TGTGCCAGCAGCTTATTAGGGCCAAGAGATACGCAGTATTTT.

In its sample, this clonotype was seen many times. At one boundary the junction diverges from the germline segment, which might be a read error. V gene TRBV28 combines with J gene TRBJ2-4; D tentatively fits TRBD1 or TRBD2 (5 bases each). CDR3 length: 14 amino acids. Germline CDR1 and CDR2: MDHEN and SYDVKM. CDR3 region: CASSFPGTKNIQYF. The CDR3 coding sequence is TGTGCCAGCAGTTTCCCCGGGACCAAGAACATTCAGTACTTC. The whole variable domain, filled in from reference TRBV28 and TRBJ2-4, reads DVKVTQSSRYLVKRTGEKVFLECVQDMDHENMFWYRQDPGLGLRLIYFSYDVKMKEKGDIPEGYSVSREKKERFSLILESASTNQTSMYLCASSFPGTKNIQYFGAGTRLSVL.

In regard to this clonotype: The junction does not match germline at one end; this may be a read error. This chain links TRBV4-1 with TRBJ2-4, with D unresolved. The CDR3 length is 15 residues. Looked up from germline, CDR1 is MGHRA and CDR2 is YSYEKL. The CDR3 loop is CASRQDGTVRDMQYF. Written as DNA, the CDR3 is TGCGCCAGCAGGCAAGACGGAACAGTAAGAGACATGCAGTACTTC.

This clonotype was found a few times. This chain links TRBV19 with TRBJ1-5; D is unclear. The CDR3 loop spans 12 amino acids. V lost 9 bases and J 4 bases, leaving 10 bases between the germline ends. Per germline, CDR1 LNHDA and CDR2 SQIVND (reference sequence). DNA of the CDR3: TGTGCCAGCCGTTTGGAGAATCAGCCCCAGCATTTT. It encodes CASRLENQPQHF. Based on the CDR3 plus reference TRBV19 and TRBJ1-5, the full variable domain is DGGITQSPKYLFRKEGQNVTLSCEQNLNHDAMYWYRQDPGQGLRLIYYSQIVNDFQKGDIAEGYSVSREKKESFPLTVTSAQKNPTAFYLCASRLENQPQHFGDGTRLSIL.

In its sample, this clonotype was seen a few times. The chain joins TRBV5-1 to TRBJ2-3; perhaps TRBD2 as D (6 bases). CDR3 length: 15 residues. The V end was cut by 4 bases, the J end by 1 base, with 13 bases between. Looked up from germline, CDR1 is SGHRS and CDR2 is YFSETQ. CDR3 in amino acids: CASSIGGDRTDTQYF. Written as DNA, the CDR3 is TGCGCCAGCAGCATTGGAGGGGACCGCACAGATACGCAGTATTTT.

This clonotype has ten or more counts. The V gene is TRBV11-2, the J gene TRBJ2-3; TRBD2 aligns across 7 bases. V dropped 1 base and J dropped 2; count of bases not matched to a gene: 3. The CDR3 consists of 15 residues. Germline V gene data show CDR1 as SGHAT and CDR2 as FQNNGV. CDR3 in DNA: TGTGCCAGCAGCTTAGTGCTAGCGGTCACAGATACGCAGTATTTT. Translation gives CASSLVLAVTDTQYF.

J is TRBJ2-6 and V is TRBV7-9; a possible D gene is TRBD2 (5 bases). Trimming removed 3 bases at V and 0 bases at J, with 9 bases between. Per germline, CDR1 SEHNR and CDR2 FQNEAQ (reference sequence). The CDR3 loop spans 16 amino acids. CDR3 loop: CASSFGGSSGANVLTF. Here the CDR3 DNA reads TGTGCCAGCAGCTTTGGAGGAAGCTCTGGGGCCAACGTCCTGACTTTC.

Many counts were recorded for this clonotype. DNA of the CDR3: TGTGCCAGCAGTTTATCGGGGTTCACCTACAATGAGCAGTTCTTC. Its protein is CASSLSGFTYNEQFF. The chain joins TRBV28 to TRBJ2-1; D is perhaps TRBD2 (5 bases). Germline CDR1 MDHEN, CDR2 SYDVKM. Trimming cost V 1 base and J 2 bases, with 9 bases left between them. The CDR3 covers 15 residues. The full variable domain, with the rest looked up from reference TRBV28 and TRBJ2-1, is DVKVTQSSRYLVKRTGEKVFLECVQDMDHENMFWYRQDPGLGLRLIYFSYDVKMKEKGDIPEGYSVSREKKERFSLILESASTNQTSMYLCASSLSGFTYNEQFFGPGTRLTVL.

This sequence joins TRBV12-5 and TRBJ1-2; D is possibly TRBD1 (5 bases). Trimming left V 5 bases short and J 5 bases short, with 12 bases between. The CDR3 spans 13 residues. The germline V gene encodes CDR1 LGHNT and CDR2 FRNRAP. The CDR3 reads CASGPPAGYGYTF. CDR3 DNA: TGTGCTAGTGGTCCCCCAGCAGGGTATGGCTACACCTTC.

The chain uses TRBV19 and TRBJ2-6; D not resolved. Per the germline V gene, CDR1 is LNHDA and CDR2 is SQIVND (reference sequence). The CDR3 totals 16 residues. V lost 2 bases and J lost 0, with 8 bases in between. The CDR3: CASSINTASGANVLTF. The CDR3 DNA follows: TGTGCCAGTAGTATAAACACAGCCTCTGGGGCCAACGTCCTGACTTTC. Full variable domain (remainder filled in from reference TRBV19 and TRBJ2-6): DGGITQSPKYLFRKEGQNVTLSCEQNLNHDAMYWYRQDPGQGLRLIYYSQIVNDFQKGDIAEGYSVSREKKESFPLTVTSAQKNPTAFYLCASSINTASGANVLTFGAGSRLTVL.